The clone carrying this TCR beta chain showed up many times. This sample is drawn from a study of blood T cell repertoires in COVID-19. About the study: The United States, Italy and Spain provided the acute and convalescent COVID-19 samples.

The assay was immunoSEQ multiplex PCR, and TCRdb's table has in-frame clones only and misses some. The table records about 250,000 clones, about four fifths of them present only once. V gave up 0 bases and J gave up 7 bases; unmatched junction bases: 13. The CDR3 spans 17 residues. The germline V gene encodes CDR1 SNHLY and CDR2 FYNNEI. The specimen was PBMCs or T cells enriched from blood (not recorded which). The source of this sequence is a middle-aged man who had been exposed to COVID-19. V is TRBV2 and J is TRBJ2-3; 7 nucleotides line up with TRBD2. The CDR3 sequence: CASSEAGGGLAVYTQYF. As DNA, the CDR3 is TGTGCCAGCAGTGAAGCTGGGGGAGGGCTAGCGGTATATACGCAGTATTTT.